A single sample gave rise to the 22 T cell receptor beta chains below, sequenced in a study of T and B cells in COVID-19 patients. Blood genomic DNA input for TRB amplification was about 240-550 ng. BIOMED2 TRB-A/B primer pools were used in multiplex TRB PCR. TCRdb used MiXCR to reprocess the multiplex PCR reads, holding one entry per CDR3 protein. Here the sample spans approximately 11,000 distinct CDR3 sequences, roughly a third being singletons. What was sequenced was blood. All receptors come from a human donor with active COVID-19.

V and J are TRBV7-2 and TRBJ1-6; 8 nucleotides match TRBD1. The V gene's germline CDR1 is SGHTA and CDR2 FQGNSA. The CDR3 extends over 16 amino acids. The junction had 5 bases not matched to a gene; V was cut back by 4 bases and J by 3 bases. The CDR3 sequence is CASSSRTGIYNSPLHF. Here the CDR3 DNA reads TGTGCCAGCAGCTCTAGGACAGGGATCTATAATTCACCCCTCCACTTT.

The chain is built from TRBV20-1 and TRBJ2-7, with TRBD1 matching over 7 bases. The CDR3 has 12 amino acids. J gave up 3 bases and V 2 bases, and 1 base lay outside the gene matches. Per germline, CDR1 DFQATT and CDR2 SNEGSKA (reference sequence). The CDR3 protein is CSARWDSYEQYF. The CDR3, as DNA: TGCAGTGCTAGATGGGACAGCTACGAGCAGTACTTC.

This chain links TRBV29-1 with TRBJ2-7; 9 nucleotides align to TRBD1. The V segment lost 2 bases and the J segment 4 bases; nucleotides outside the gene matches: 3. The CDR3 has 13 amino acids. CDR1 is SQVTM and CDR2 is ANQGSEA in the germline V gene. The CDR3 DNA is TGCAGCGTTGAAACAGGGGGCGGGTACGAGCAGTACTTC. This gives the protein CSVETGGGYEQYF.

About this clonotype itself: Being one base from a much bigger clone, this may be a read error. This sequence joins TRBV6-5 and TRBJ2-2, with D perhaps matching TRBD2 (5 bases). The germline V gene encodes CDR1 MNHEY and CDR2 SVGAGI. This CDR3 has 13 amino acids. The CDR3 nucleotides are TGTGCCAGCAGTCGAACAGAGGCCGGGGAGCTGATTTTT. Its protein product is CASSRTEAGELIF.

V usage is TRBV14 and J usage is TRBJ2-7; D is possibly TRBD1 (6 bases). Trimming removed 5 bases at V and 7 bases at J, with 12 bases between. CDR3 length: 12 amino acids. Germline V gene lookup returns CDR1 SGHDN and CDR2 FVKESK. The CDR3 DNA reads TGTGCCAGCAGCTCCTGGACAGATGAGCAGTACTTC. Its translation is CASSSWTDEQYF.

Notes on this clonotype: The junction does not match germline at one end; this may be a read error. The gene calls are TRBV5-6 and TRBJ2-1; D call uncertain. The CDR3 has 13 residues. Germline V CDR1 and CDR2: SGHDT, YYEEEE. CDR3 nucleotides: TGCGCCAGCAGCTTTGGATCGTACAATGAGCAGTTCTTC. It specifies CASSFGSYNEQFF.

J is TRBJ2-7 and V is TRBV7-6, with D perhaps TRBD1 or TRBD2 (6 bases each). There are 13 residues in the CDR3. The germline V gene has CDR1 SGHVS and CDR2 FNYEAQ. V shed 3 bases and J shed 3 bases, with 9 bases lying between them. The CDR3 spells CASSLEGGYEQYF. The CDR3 nucleotides read TGTGCCAGCAGCTTGGAGGGGGGCTACGAGCAGTACTTC.

Here the CDR3 DNA reads TGTGCCAGCAGCTGGGGGGACAGGGGTGGCACAGATACGCAGTATTTT. It codes for CASSWGDRGGTDTQYF. The chain carries TRBV7-9 and TRBJ2-3, with 10 positions matching TRBD1. The CDR3 is 16 amino acids. After removal of 4 bases from V and 1 base from J, the junction contained 5 bases not matched to a gene. From germline, CDR1 is SEHNR and CDR2 FQNEAQ (reference sequence).

The chain has TRBV6-2 or TRBV6-3 and TRBJ2-1, with 10 bases identical to TRBD2. The J segment lost 1 base and the V segment lost 6 bases, leaving 15 bases of the junction unmatched. Per germline, CDR1 MNHEY and CDR2 SVGEGT. This CDR3 spans 19 amino acids. The CDR3 spells CASRRLAGEDIRSYNEQFF. The CDR3 nucleotides are TGTGCCAGCAGGCGCCTAGCGGGGGAGGATATCAGATCCTACAATGAGCAGTTCTTC.

A word on this clonotype: Sequence at one end of the junction differs from germline and may be a read error. V and J are TRBV5-1 and TRBJ2-2; D gene ambiguous. This CDR3 contains 14 residues. Germline-derived CDR1 and CDR2 are SGHRS and YFSETQ. This CDR3 reads CASSLGLPPGELFF. For the CDR3, the DNA is TGCGCCAGCAGTTTGGGCCTCCCCCCCGGGGAGCTGTTTTTT.

The chain combines TRBV12-3 or TRBV12-4 with TRBJ1-2; 8 nucleotides align to TRBD1. CDR3 size: 13 residues. J gave up 8 bases and V 4 bases, and 6 bases lay outside the gene matches. CDR3 protein: CASSWGQDGGYTF. CDR3 DNA sequence: TGTGCCAGCAGTTGGGGACAGGACGGGGGCTACACCTTC.

This clonotype was recorded a few times. V and J are TRBV6-1 and TRBJ2-2; D tentatively fits TRBD1 or TRBD2 (5 bases each). CDR3 length: 15 residues. Germline V gene data show CDR1 as MNHNS and CDR2 as SASEGT. V lost 6 bases and J lost 4, with 15 bases in between. CDR3 nucleotide sequence: TGTGCCAGCAGATCAGTCCCGGGACGCACCGGGGAGCTGTTTTTT. Amino acids: CASRSVPGRTGELFF.

This clonotype is medium-sized within its sample. The chain uses TRBV30 and TRBJ2-7; D is ambiguous. CDR3 length equals 13 residues. V was shortened by 3 bases and J by 7 bases, with 16 bases between the two germline ends. Per germline, CDR1 GTSNPN and CDR2 SVGIG (reference sequence). The CDR3 loop reads CAWSALGSGEQYF. The CDR3, as DNA: TGTGCCTGGAGCGCCCTCGGTTCGGGTGAGCAGTACTTC.

This sequence joins TRBV28 and TRBJ1-4, with D possibly matching TRBD1 (6 bases). Germline CDR1 reads MDHEN; CDR2 reads SYDVKM. CDR3 length: 15 amino acids. V was trimmed by 4 bases and J by 8 bases, leaving 17 bases between them. Here the CDR3 reads CASSSPGGHREKLFF. The DNA for the CDR3 is TGTGCCAGCAGTTCCCCTGGGGGGCACCGCGAAAAACTGTTTTTT.

The chain employs TRBV15 and TRBJ2-7, with 9 bases matching TRBD1. With V trimmed by 0 bases and J by 3 bases, 6 bases remained unmatched. This CDR3 spans 16 amino acids. Germline CDR1 and CDR2: LNHNV and YYDKDF (reference sequence). Here the CDR3 reads CATSRDYRGRNYEQYF. CDR3 DNA: TGTGCCACCAGCAGAGATTACAGGGGGCGAAACTACGAGCAGTACTTC. The variable domain in full, with the rest retrieved from reference TRBV15 and TRBJ2-7, is DAMVIQNPRYQVTQFGKPVTLSCSQTLNHNVMYWYQQKSSQAPKLLFHYYDKDFNNEADTPDNFQSRRPNTSFCFLDIRSPGLGDTAMYLCATSRDYRGRNYEQYFGPGTRLTVT.

CDR3 sequence reads: CASSSRGRRTEAFF. Here the CDR3 DNA reads TGTGCCAGTAGTTCCAGGGGGCGGCGGACTGAAGCTTTCTTT. V and J are TRBV19 and TRBJ1-1, with TRBD1 matching 8 bases. V trimming: 5 bases; J trimming: 5 bases; junction bases outside the gene matches: 7. This CDR3 spans 14 amino acids. The germline CDR1 and CDR2 sequences are LNHDA and SQIVND (reference sequence).

This clonotype was seen only a few times. The gene calls are TRBV19 and TRBJ1-1; tentative D call: TRBD1 (6 bases). CDR1 LNHDA and CDR2 SQIVND come from the germline V gene (reference sequence). The germline V and J ends were trimmed by 3 bases and 1 base, with 15 bases remaining between them. CDR3 length: 16 amino acids. The CDR3 region is CASSIPRGRGNTEAFF. The CDR3 DNA reads as TGTGCCAGTAGTATCCCGCGGGGGCGCGGGAACACTGAAGCTTTCTTT. The full variable domain, completed using reference TRBV19 and TRBJ1-1, is DGGITQSPKYLFRKEGQNVTLSCEQNLNHDAMYWYRQDPGQGLRLIYYSQIVNDFQKGDIAEGYSVSREKKESFPLTVTSAQKNPTAFYLCASSIPRGRGNTEAFFGQGTRLTVV.

Within the sample, this clonotype is medium-sized. This chain uses TRBV6-1 with TRBJ2-1, with D perhaps TRBD2 (6 bases). Germline CDR1 is MNHNS and CDR2 is SASEGT. The CDR3 has 12 amino acids. V was shortened by 2 bases and J by 11 bases, with 10 bases between the two germline ends. CDR3 region: CASSEYAGQQFF. The CDR3 region has the DNA TGTGCCAGCAGTGAATATGCGGGACAGCAGTTCTTC.

This clonotype was seen a handful of times. This chain connects TRBV6-4 to TRBJ1-2; TRBD1 matches 10 bases. The ends lost 5 bases at V and 8 bases at J; junction bases unmatched: 11. Germline CDR1 is MRHNA and CDR2 is SNTAGT. The CDR3 length is 15 residues. CDR3 sequence: CASSPLGQGGGGYTF. DNA of the CDR3: TGTGCCAGCAGTCCCCTCGGACAGGGGGGAGGAGGCTACACCTTC.

By proportion, this clonotype is medium-sized. The CDR3 loop reads CASSFLRLDSTDTQYF. The CDR3 DNA reads as TGTGCCAGCAGCTTCCTTCGACTAGATAGCACAGATACGCAGTATTTT. The gene calls are TRBV13 and TRBJ2-3; D might be TRBD2 (6 bases). CDR3 length: 16 residues. Germline V gene lookup returns CDR1 PRHDT and CDR2 FYEKMQ (reference sequence). V lost 3 bases to trimming and J lost 0 bases, with 13 bases between them.

This clonotype counts as medium-sized. CDR3 amino acids: CASSSTADPYEQYF. CDR3 nucleotide sequence: TGTGCCAGCAGTTCCACCGCGGACCCCTACGAGCAGTACTTC. This sequence joins TRBV11-1 and TRBJ2-7; D is ambiguous. Germline CDR1 is SGHAT and CDR2 is FQDESV (reference sequence). Trimming pared 6 bases from V and 2 bases from J, leaving 14 bases between. There are 14 residues in the CDR3.

This sequence joins TRBV18 and TRBJ2-7; possibly TRBD2 for D (6 bases). The CDR3 is made up of 15 amino acids. V was clipped by 4 bases and J by 1 base, with 14 bases between them. CDR1 is KGHSH and CDR2 is LQKENI in the germline V gene. The CDR3 region is CASSRRDGGSYEQYF. The DNA of the CDR3 is TGTGCCAGCTCACGCCGGGACGGGGGATCCTACGAGCAGTACTTC.